This T cell receptor beta chain was found in a study of Tregs in tolerant kidney transplant recipients. Regarding the study as a whole: The most relevant donor-specific Treg TCRbeta repertoire apparently came from expansion with activated donor B cells. The small number of patients limits these findings pending further validation.

Germline V gene lookup returns CDR1 MGHDK and CDR2 SYGVNS. The CDR3 has 13 amino acids. The V gene end was trimmed by 7 bases and the J gene end by 4 bases; junction bases not matched to a gene: 4. A note on this clone: Its antigen is still unknown.

CD4+CD25+CD127- Tregs, CD4+CD25- non-Tregs, CD4 and CD8 cells were sorted. Clones were read by immunoSEQ multiplex PCR, and TCRdb kept only the in-frame ones, dropping some. The table lists tens of thousands of clones, approximately 92% of them singletons, with about 4.9% in the top ten. The chain carries TRBV25-1 and TRBJ2-1; 7 bases are a match to TRBD1. This TCR came from a human donor in good health. The specimen sequenced was CD8+ T cells from blood. The CDR3 region is CASKGASYNEQFF. CDR3 DNA sequence: TGTGCCAGCAAGGGGGCGTCTTACAATGAGCAGTTCTTC. The full variable domain, completed using reference TRBV25-1 and TRBJ2-1, is EADIYQTPRYLVIGTGKKITLECSQTMGHDKMYWYQQDPGMELHLIHYSYGVNSTEKGDLSSESTVSRIRTEHFPLTLESARPSHTSQYLCASKGASYNEQFFGPGTRLTVL.